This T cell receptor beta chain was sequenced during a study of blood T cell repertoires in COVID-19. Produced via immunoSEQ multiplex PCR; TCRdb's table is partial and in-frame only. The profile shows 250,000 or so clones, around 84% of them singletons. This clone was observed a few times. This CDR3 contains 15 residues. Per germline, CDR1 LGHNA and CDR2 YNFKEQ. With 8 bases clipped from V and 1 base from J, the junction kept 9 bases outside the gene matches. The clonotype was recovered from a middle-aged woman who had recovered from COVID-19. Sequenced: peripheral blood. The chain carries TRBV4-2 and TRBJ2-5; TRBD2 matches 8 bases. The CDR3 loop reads CASSQSGGPQETQYF. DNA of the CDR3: TGTGCCAGCTCCCAAAGCGGGGGACCCCAAGAGACCCAGTACTTC.